The 4 T cell receptor beta chains listed next were all sequenced from one sample in a study of cytomegalovirus exposure and HLA in healthy donors. Amplification used 60 Vbeta primers and 13 Jbeta primers. Measured with immunoSEQ multiplex PCR; TCRdb has only the in-frame clones, and not every one. The repertoire holds roughly 220,000 clones, with more than 65% as singletons. Sequencing was done on a sample of PBMCs. The receptors come from a man aged 50-59 years in good health and CMV-seronegative.

The chain's CDR3 is CASSFTQSKINTEAFF. The CDR3 bases are TGTGCCAGCAGCTTCACACAGTCTAAGATAAACACTGAAGCTTTCTTT. The rearrangement joins TRBV5-6 to TRBJ1-1, with D uncertain. This CDR3 has 16 amino acids. Germline V lookup: CDR1 SGHDT, CDR2 YYEEEE. V dropped 2 bases and J dropped 2 bases, with 16 bases sitting between them.

The CDR3, as DNA: TGTGCCAGCAGTCAATGGGGACTAGCTGTGAACACCGGGGAGCTGTTTTTT. It codes for CASSQWGLAVNTGELFF. V usage is TRBV28 and J usage is TRBJ2-2; 9 bases fit TRBD2. The CDR3 is 17 amino acids. Per the germline V gene, CDR1 is MDHEN and CDR2 is SYDVKM. V lost 5 bases and J lost 1; bases outside the gene matches: 8.

The chain employs TRBV14 and TRBJ2-5; 8 positions match TRBD2. This CDR3 region has 15 residues. The germline gives CDR1 SGHDN, CDR2 FVKESK. V was pared by 4 bases and J by 5 bases, with 9 bases of the junction left unmatched. CDR3 residues: CASSREQTSVETQYF. In nucleotides, the CDR3 is TGTGCCAGCAGCCGAGAACAGACTAGCGTGGAGACCCAGTACTTC.

This clone was counted only a few times. The chain joins TRBV27 to TRBJ2-2, with no clear D. The CDR3 has 13 amino acids. Trimming cost V 3 bases and J 2 bases, with 4 bases left between them. CDR1 and CDR2 (germline): MNHEY, SMNVEV (reference sequence). CDR3 coding DNA: TGTGCCAGCAGTTTCCTAAACACCGGGGAGCTGTTTTTT. Translating it yields CASSFLNTGELFF.